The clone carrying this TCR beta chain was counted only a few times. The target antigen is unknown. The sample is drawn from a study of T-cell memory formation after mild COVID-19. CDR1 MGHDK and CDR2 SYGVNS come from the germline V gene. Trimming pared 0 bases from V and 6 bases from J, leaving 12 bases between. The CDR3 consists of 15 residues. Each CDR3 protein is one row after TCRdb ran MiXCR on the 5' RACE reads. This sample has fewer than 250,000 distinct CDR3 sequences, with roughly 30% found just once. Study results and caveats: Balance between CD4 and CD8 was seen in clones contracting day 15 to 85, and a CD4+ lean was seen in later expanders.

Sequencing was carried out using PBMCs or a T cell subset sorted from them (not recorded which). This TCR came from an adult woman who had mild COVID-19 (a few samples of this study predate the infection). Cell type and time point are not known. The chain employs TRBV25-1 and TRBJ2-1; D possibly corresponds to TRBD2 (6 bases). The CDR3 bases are TGTGCCAGCAGTGAATATAGTGGAGGGGTCAATGAGCAGTTCTTC. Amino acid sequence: CASSEYSGGVNEQFF.